These 30 T cell receptor beta chains originate from one sample sequenced in a study of blood T cell repertoires in COVID-19. Clones were read by immunoSEQ multiplex PCR, and TCRdb kept only the in-frame ones, dropping some. The data contain about 250,000 clones, roughly 80% of them singletons. The source material was PBMCs or T cells enriched from blood (not recorded which). Receptors were obtained from a man aged 40-49 years who had been exposed to COVID-19.

The gene calls are TRBV14 and TRBJ2-5, with D possibly matching TRBD2 (5 bases). The CDR3 runs to 13 residues. V was cut by 4 bases and J by 5 bases, with 11 bases left in between. The germline V gene has CDR1 SGHDN and CDR2 FVKESK. CDR3 amino acids: CASSRTRRETQYF. Here the CDR3 DNA reads TGTGCCAGCAGCCGAACCCGGAGGGAGACCCAGTACTTC. Full variable domain (missing parts from reference TRBV14 and TRBJ2-5): EAGVTQFPSHSVIEKGQTVTLRCDPISGHDNLYWYRRVMGKEIKFLLHFVKESKQDESGMPNNRFLAERTGGTYSTLKVQPAELEDSGVYFCASSRTRRETQYFGPGTRLLVL.

The sample holds one count of this clone. The chain joins TRBV27 to TRBJ1-1; D unresolved. Per germline, CDR1 MNHEY and CDR2 SMNVEV (reference sequence). The CDR3 length is 13 residues. Between the trimmed V and J ends, which lost 4 bases and 4 bases, there was a span of 10 bases. Here the CDR3 DNA reads TGTGCCAGCAGTTATGCGTTTGTCACTGAAGCTTTCTTT. The encoded protein is CASSYAFVTEAFF.

The chain joins TRBV5-1 to TRBJ2-1, with D perhaps TRBD2 (6 bases). The CDR3 sequence is 15 residues long. Germline values: CDR1 SGHRS, CDR2 YFSETQ. Trimming shortened V by 3 bases and J by 0 bases, and 10 bases separated the two germline ends. As DNA, the CDR3 is TGCGCCAGCAGCTCGACTAGTAGCTCCTACAATGAGCAGTTCTTC. This codes for CASSSTSSSYNEQFF.

The chain carries TRBV9 and TRBJ1-6, with TRBD1 matching 11 bases. V shed 3 bases, J shed 9 bases, and the junction held 2 bases outside the gene matches. This CDR3 comprises 14 residues. The germline V gene has CDR1 SGDLS and CDR2 YYNGEE. Written as DNA, the CDR3 is TGTGCCAGCAGCGATGGGACAGGGGGTTCACCCCTCCACTTT. As protein: CASSDGTGGSPLHF.

The J gene is TRBJ2-7, the V gene TRBV14; D is ambiguous. The CDR3 covers 16 residues. CDR1 SGHDN and CDR2 FVKESK come from the germline V gene. The V end lost 1 base, the J end lost 3 bases, and 16 bases lay between the germline ends. Written as DNA, the CDR3 is TGTGCCAGCAGCCAAGTTTTCTGGGCGTCGAGCTACGAGCAGTACTTC. This translates into CASSQVFWASSYEQYF.

This clone was seen a few times. The genes are TRBV18 and TRBJ2-1; the D gene is possibly TRBD1 (5 bases). V was clipped by 6 bases and J by 6 bases, with 15 bases between them. CDR1 and CDR2 (germline): KGHSH, LQKENI. CDR3 length: 14 amino acids. CDR3 region: CASSSGSFANEQFF. The CDR3 coding sequence is TGTGCCAGCTCCTCAGGGTCATTCGCCAATGAGCAGTTCTTC.

The chain carries TRBV11-3 and TRBJ2-1, with TRBD2 identical over 11 bases. Germline CDR1 SGHNT, CDR2 YENEEA. V lost 3 bases, J lost 4 bases, and 2 bases stayed unmatched. CDR3 length: 15 amino acids. CDR3 sequence reads: CASSLGLADYNEQFF. DNA for the CDR3: TGTGCCAGCAGCTTGGGACTAGCGGATTACAATGAGCAGTTCTTC.

The table lists this clone with a few counts. The genes are TRBV5-8 and TRBJ1-2, with a possible D match to TRBD1 (6 bases). The V gene lost 2 bases and the J gene lost 5 bases, with 7 bases spanning the gap. This CDR3 has 12 amino acids. Germline V lookup: CDR1 SGHTS, CDR2 YDEGEE. The DNA of the CDR3 is TGTGCCAGCAGCTTAGGACAGTATGGCTACACCTTC. This translates into CASSLGQYGYTF.

The chain employs TRBV9 and TRBJ2-2, with D hard to call. CDR3 size: 18 residues. The V gene lost 0 bases and the J gene lost 2 bases, with 17 bases spanning the gap. Germline CDR1 is SGDLS and CDR2 is YYNGEE. For the CDR3, the DNA is TGTGCCAGCAGCGTAGAGGCTAGTAGGCTTCACAACACCGGGGAGCTGTTTTTT. Protein: CASSVEASRLHNTGELFF.

This chain connects TRBV19 to TRBJ1-5; D call uncertain. Trimming stripped 7 bases from V and 4 bases from J, with 17 bases between. Germline lookup yields CDR1 LNHDA and CDR2 SQIVND (reference sequence). The CDR3 has 15 residues. The CDR3 here is CASTRIGSQNQPQHF. CDR3 coding DNA: TGTGCCAGTACGCGCATCGGGTCCCAAAATCAGCCCCAGCATTTT.

CDR3 region: CASSVQGLAFF. The DNA of the CDR3 is TGCGCCAGCAGCGTACAGGGTTTGGCTTTCTTT. This chain links TRBV5-1 with TRBJ1-1; maybe TRBD1 (6 bases). The V end lost 4 bases, the J end lost 11 bases, and 12 bases lay between the germline ends. CDR3 length: 11 amino acids. Germline V gene data show CDR1 as SGHRS and CDR2 as YFSETQ. The full variable domain, completed using reference TRBV5-1 and TRBJ1-1, is KAGVTQTPRYLIKTRGQQVTLSCSPISGHRSVSWYQQTPGQGLQFLFEYFSETQRNKGNFPGRFSGRQFSNSRSEMNVSTLELGDSALYLCASSVQGLAFFGQGTRLTVV.

The genes are TRBV6-5 and TRBJ2-1; TRBD2 agrees at 9 bases. The J segment lost 4 bases and the V segment lost 7 bases, leaving 8 bases of the junction unmatched. Germline values: CDR1 MNHEY, CDR2 SVGAGI. This CDR3 has 15 amino acids. CDR3 nucleotides: TGTGCCAGCACCCCCCGGGCGGGAGGGTACAATGAGCAGTTCTTC. Protein: CASTPRAGGYNEQFF.

The rearrangement links TRBV6-6 to TRBJ1-6, with 8 nucleotides matching TRBD1. In germline, CDR1 is MNHNY, CDR2 SVGAGI (reference sequence). Trimming at V came to 6 bases and at J to 11 bases, leaving 9 bases not matched to a gene. The CDR3 runs 14 residues. The CDR3, as DNA: TGTGCCAGCAGAGCACCAGGGGGCAATCCACCCCTCCACTTT. It specifies CASRAPGGNPPLHF.

The CDR3 coding sequence is TGTGCCAGCAGCGTAGAAGGTTTTGCGGGAGGGCCATCTGAGCAGTTCTTC. Amino acid sequence: CASSVEGFAGGPSEQFF. This chain uses TRBV9 with TRBJ2-1; TRBD2 matches at 9 bases. Germline assignment: CDR1 SGDLS and CDR2 YYNGEE. J lost 9 bases, V lost 0 bases, and 13 bases had no gene match. The CDR3 has 17 amino acids.

This sequence joins TRBV4-2 and TRBJ2-7; 9 bases fit TRBD2. The germline V gene has CDR1 LGHNA and CDR2 YNFKEQ. The ends lost 0 bases at V and 3 bases at J; junction bases unmatched: 3. The CDR3 spans 15 residues. CDR3 sequence reads: CASSQDPTSGYEQYF. CDR3 DNA: TGTGCCAGCAGCCAAGATCCGACTAGCGGCTACGAGCAGTACTTC.

V usage is TRBV19 and J usage is TRBJ1-3; no clear D. The CDR3 is 14 residues long. The germline gives CDR1 LNHDA, CDR2 SQIVND (reference sequence). Trimming shortened V by 8 bases and J by 2 bases, and 13 bases separated the two germline ends. Here the CDR3 DNA reads TGTGCCAGTTCACCGAGGAGAGCTGGAAACACCATATATTTT. This encodes CASSPRRAGNTIYF.

V and J are TRBV24-1 and TRBJ2-1; D unresolved. CDR1 is KGHDR, CDR2 SFDVKD, per germline. This CDR3 contains 16 residues. Trimming left V 2 bases short and J 1 base short, with 11 bases between. The DNA of the CDR3 is TGTGCCACCAGTGATTCCACCCGGTCGTCCTACAATGAGCAGTTCTTC. Protein product: CATSDSTRSSYNEQFF.

The rearrangement uses TRBV3-1 (or the pseudogene TRBV3-2) and TRBJ2-7; 8 bases are shared with TRBD2. Germline CDR1 reads LGHDT; CDR2 reads YNNKEL (reference sequence). CDR3 length: 14 amino acids. Trimming at V came to 7 bases and at J to 2 bases, leaving 7 bases not matched to a gene. The CDR3 sequence is CASISGTRPYEQYF. For the CDR3, the DNA is TGTGCCAGCATATCCGGGACTAGACCCTACGAGCAGTACTTC.

The V and J genes are TRBV7-6 and TRBJ1-1; D uncertain. The CDR3 contains 15 residues. Germline values: CDR1 SGHVS, CDR2 FNYEAQ. V was shortened by 4 bases and J by 0 bases, with 12 bases between the two germline ends. The DNA for the CDR3 is TGTGCCAGCAGCTCCGACGGTCGGGTGAACACTGAAGCTTTCTTT. Protein product: CASSSDGRVNTEAFF.

This chain uses TRBV30 with TRBJ1-1; 7 bases match TRBD1. J lost 4 bases, V lost 2 bases, and 4 bases had no gene match. There are 13 residues in the CDR3. Germline V gene data show CDR1 as GTSNPN and CDR2 as SVGIG (reference sequence). In DNA, the CDR3 is TGTGCCTGGAGTCGACAGGGATTCACTGAAGCTTTCTTT. Encoded protein: CAWSRQGFTEAFF. Filled out from reference TRBV30 and TRBJ1-1, the complete variable domain reads SQTIHQWPATLVQPVGSPLSLECTVEGTSNPNLYWYRQAAGRGLQLLFYSVGIGQISSEVPQNLSASRPQDRQFILSSKKLLLSDSGFYLCAWSRQGFTEAFFGQGTRLTVV.

This chain joins TRBV16 and TRBJ1-2; no clear D. This CDR3 is 14 amino acids long. The germline V gene encodes CDR1 KGHSY and CDR2 FQNENV. The V end lost 0 bases, the J end lost 8 bases, and 13 bases lay between the germline ends. The CDR3 sequence is CASSQSQVPGGYTF. CDR3 nucleotides: TGTGCCAGCAGCCAATCGCAGGTCCCTGGGGGCTACACCTTC. Drawing the rest from reference TRBV16 and TRBJ1-2, the complete variable domain is GEEVAQTPKHLVRGEGQKAKLYCAPIKGHSYVFWYQQVLKNEFKFLISFQNENVFDETGMPKERFSAKCLPNSPCSLEIQATKLEDSAVYFCASSQSQVPGGYTFGSGTRLTVV.

The V and J genes are TRBV12-5 and TRBJ1-2; 7 bases agree with TRBD1. V trimming: 3 bases; J trimming: 5 bases; junction bases outside the gene matches: 12. Germline V gene sequence: CDR1 LGHNT, CDR2 FRNRAP. The CDR3 sequence is 16 residues long. In DNA form, the CDR3 reads TGTGCTAGTGGTTTCGGGCCGGACAGGAGACCTTATGGCTACACCTTC. Translating it yields CASGFGPDRRPYGYTF.

V and J are TRBV19 and TRBJ2-2; no clear D gene. CDR1 is LNHDA, CDR2 SQIVND, per germline (reference sequence). The CDR3 is made up of 12 amino acids. Deletions cut 7 bases from V and 6 bases from J, with 9 bases between. CDR3 sequence: CASTMAAGELFF. CDR3 coding DNA: TGTGCCAGTACAATGGCAGCCGGGGAGCTGTTTTTT.

This sequence joins TRBV5-6 and TRBJ2-1; 13 positions match TRBD2. Germline CDR1 SGHDT, CDR2 YYEEEE. J lost 7 bases, V lost 4 bases, and 5 bases had no gene match. There are 15 residues in the CDR3. The CDR3 sequence is CASSPGLAGRNEQFF. CDR3 in DNA: TGTGCCAGCAGCCCGGGACTAGCGGGACGGAATGAGCAGTTCTTC.

CDR3 in amino acids: CASNKRTAGVYEQYF. In DNA, the CDR3 is TGTGCCAGTAACAAACGGACGGCGGGAGTATACGAGCAGTACTTC. V and J are TRBV19 and TRBJ2-7; 7 bases are a match to TRBD2. This CDR3 region has 15 residues. The germline V gene encodes CDR1 LNHDA and CDR2 SQIVND (reference sequence). V lost 7 bases, J lost 4 bases, and 13 bases stayed unmatched. The complete variable domain, with remaining parts taken from reference TRBV19 and TRBJ2-7, reads DGGITQSPKYLFRKEGQNVTLSCEQNLNHDAMYWYRQDPGQGLRLIYYSQIVNDFQKGDIAEGYSVSREKKESFPLTVTSAQKNPTAFYLCASNKRTAGVYEQYFGPGTRLTVT.

The chain links TRBV3-1 (or the pseudogene TRBV3-2) to TRBJ1-2; D not certain. Germline CDR1 LGHDT, CDR2 YNNKEL (reference sequence). This CDR3 spans 15 amino acids. Trimming took 1 base from V and 5 from J, leaving 14 bases between them. CDR3 bases: TGTGCCAGCAGCCAAGTGCAGGCCCTTGGATATGGCTACACCTTC. This codes for CASSQVQALGYGYTF.

This clone was detected a few times. The chain joins TRBV6-5 to TRBJ2-3, with D tentatively TRBD2 (6 bases). Germline values: CDR1 MNHEY, CDR2 SVGAGI. The CDR3 sequence is 14 residues long. V was trimmed by 6 bases and J by 6 bases, leaving 16 bases between them. In DNA, the CDR3 is TGTGCCAGCAGGGTTGCGGAAGGGAGGGATACGCAGTATTTT. It specifies CASRVAEGRDTQYF.

The gene calls are TRBV29-1 and TRBJ2-6; maybe TRBD1 (5 bases). The V end lost 5 bases, the J end lost 2 bases, and 10 bases lay between the germline ends. CDR3 length: 14 amino acids. CDR1 SQVTM and CDR2 ANQGSEA come from the germline V gene. This CDR3 is CSVTSRAGANVLTF. The CDR3 region has the DNA TGCAGCGTTACAAGCAGGGCTGGGGCCAACGTCCTGACTTTC.

This chain uses TRBV27 with TRBJ1-2; perhaps TRBD1 as D (6 bases). The length of the CDR3 is 15 residues. V lost 6 bases and J lost 5, with 19 bases in between. Per the germline V gene, CDR1 is MNHEY and CDR2 is SMNVEV (reference sequence). This CDR3 reads CASRYNRAVTYGYTF. The CDR3 DNA follows: TGTGCCAGCAGATATAACAGGGCTGTTACATATGGCTACACCTTC.

The rearrangement links TRBV6-5 to TRBJ1-6, with D possibly matching TRBD1 (5 bases). Germline-derived CDR1 and CDR2 are MNHEY and SVGAGI. The CDR3 is 14 residues long. Deletions cut 10 bases from V and 2 bases from J, with 12 bases between. The DNA of the CDR3 is TGTGCCATCCAGGGAGGCACCTATAATTCACCCCTCCACTTT. It encodes CAIQGGTYNSPLHF.